These T cell receptor beta chains were read from a single sample in a study of graft-versus-host responses after intestinal transplantation. Sequencing used immunoSEQ multiplex PCR; TCRdb keeps in-frame clones, though not all of them. The table shows 70,000 or so clones, with over 75% occurring only once. The antigens for these receptors are not known. Here the sequenced sample was unstimulated CD4+ T cells sorted from spleen or lymph node cells, taken before transplant. Every receptor here comes from a human donor who was the organ donor for an intestinal transplant. Each CDR3 is given with its conserved first and last residue. D genes are given only for firm matches. Expanded clones get a size class; other rows say once, few or many, or leave the size out.

V,J,D,size,DNA,CDR3
TRBV9,TRBJ2-2,TRBD1,few,TGTGCCAGCAGCGCAAACGCAGGGGGCGACGGCACCGGGGAGCTGTTTTTT,CASSANAGGDGTGELFF
TRBV25-1,TRBJ1-4,-,-,TGTGCCAGTTCCTTTGGAGGGGCTCGTCTTGAAAAACTGTTTTTT,CASSFGGARLEKLFF
TRBV28,TRBJ1-2,-,few,TGTGCCAGCAGTTTAAACCACATCTATGGCTACACCTTC,CASSLNHIYGYTF
TRBV4-2,TRBJ2-3,-,-,TGTGCCAGCAGCCAAGTAGCGGACCGCACAGATACGCAGTATTTT,CASSQVADRTDTQYF
TRBV18,TRBJ1-1,-,-,TGTGCCAGCTCACCCAATCGGGGGGCCGAAGCTTTCTTT,CASSPNRGAEAFF
TRBV7-6,TRBJ2-4,-,-,TGTGCCAGCAGCTTTTCCGCAACAGGCCCCAAAAACATTCAGTACTTC,CASSFSATGPKNIQYF
TRBV28,TRBJ1-4,-,-,TGTGCCAGCAGTTCCCGGGTTTCGGAAAAACTGTTTTTT,CASSSRVSEKLFF
TRBV2,TRBJ2-6,TRBD2,-,TGTGCCAGCAGTGGGGGTCGGCGGGAGCCTGGGGCCAACGTCCTGACTTTC,CASSGGRREPGANVLTF
TRBV5-1,TRBJ1-1,-,once,TGCGCCAGCAGCCCGGAAGGGCTTCGGGGAAAGACTGAAGCTTTCTTT,CASSPEGLRGKTEAFF
TRBV2,TRBJ2-6,-,-,TGTGCCAGCTCGCGGGACGGGCCGAACTCTGGGGCCAACGTCCTGACTTTC,CASSRDGPNSGANVLTF
TRBV30,TRBJ2-1,TRBD1,-,TGTGCCTGGTCTTCTGAGACAGGGGTAGCGGCTGAGCAGTTCTTC,CAWSSETGVAAEQFF
TRBV6-1,TRBJ1-1,-,-,TGTGCCAGCAGTGAAGCAGGGTCAGGGACTGAAGCTTTCTTT,CASSEAGSGTEAFF
TRBV19,TRBJ1-4,-,-,TGTGCCAGTAGTATGGTGGGGCCAGCAACTAATGAAAAACTGTTTTTT,CASSMVGPATNEKLFF
TRBV6-1,TRBJ1-2,TRBD1,-,TGTGCCAGCAGGCCGACAGGGGGTAGAGGCTACACCTTC,CASRPTGGRGYTF
TRBV11-1,TRBJ2-5,TRBD2,-,TGTGCCAGCAACGTGGGGCTAGCGGACCAAGAGACCCAGTACTTC,CASNVGLADQETQYF
TRBV28,TRBJ1-5,-,-,TGTGCCAGCATTTCCAGGGTTCAGCCCCAGCATTTT,CASISRVQPQHF
TRBV4-2,TRBJ2-1,TRBD2,-,TGTGCCAGCAGCCAAGCCCTAGCGGGGGTCTACAATGAGCAGTTCTTC,CASSQALAGVYNEQFF
TRBV7-2,TRBJ1-5,TRBD1,-,TGTGCCAGCAGCTCAGGACAGGGAAATCAGCCCCAGCATTTT,CASSSGQGNQPQHF
TRBV5-8,TRBJ1-1,-,-,TGTGCCAGCAGGCAAATAGGGGCGGATGAAGCTTTCTTT,CASRQIGADEAFF
TRBV5-1,TRBJ2-5,TRBD2,-,TGCGCCAGCAGCTTGGCTCCAGCGGGGGGGTCTAGGGAGACCCAGTACTTC,CASSLAPAGGSRETQYF
TRBV28,TRBJ2-5,TRBD1,once,TGTGCCAGCAGTTCTGTCGTGGACAGGGAGTCCCCCGAAGAGACCCAGTACTTC,CASSSVVDRESPEETQYF
TRBV2,TRBJ1-3,-,-,TGTGCCAGCATCGGTAGCAGGGCTGGAAACACCATATATTTT,CASIGSRAGNTIYF
TRBV27,TRBJ2-3,-,-,TGTGCCAGCAGTTTAGGTTCGGGGTCAGATACGCAGTATTTT,CASSLGSGSDTQYF
TRBV29-1,TRBJ1-1,TRBD1,-,TGCAGCGTACTCTCCGGGCAGGGGGCGCTTTCTACTGAAGCTTTCTTT,CSVLSGQGALSTEAFF
TRBV12-5,TRBJ1-1,-,-,TGTGCTAGTGGTTTGACCGGGGGAGGAACTTTCTTT,CASGLTGGGTFF
TRBV4-1,TRBJ1-5,-,-,TGCGCCAGCAGCCATGTGGGGAGGGGAGAAGGGCAGCCCCAGCATTTT,CASSHVGRGEGQPQHF
TRBV5-1,TRBJ1-3,-,-,TGCGCCAGCAGCTTGGATCTCTCTGGAAACACCATATATTTT,CASSLDLSGNTIYF
TRBV15,TRBJ2-4,TRBD2,-,TGTGCCACCAGTAACGGGGGGGACATTCAGTACTTC,CATSNGGDIQYF
TRBV2,TRBJ1-4,-,-,TGTGCCAGCAGTGGGGCGGGGGCCACGACGGGCATTGGAAAACTGTTTTTT,CASSGAGATTGIGKLFF